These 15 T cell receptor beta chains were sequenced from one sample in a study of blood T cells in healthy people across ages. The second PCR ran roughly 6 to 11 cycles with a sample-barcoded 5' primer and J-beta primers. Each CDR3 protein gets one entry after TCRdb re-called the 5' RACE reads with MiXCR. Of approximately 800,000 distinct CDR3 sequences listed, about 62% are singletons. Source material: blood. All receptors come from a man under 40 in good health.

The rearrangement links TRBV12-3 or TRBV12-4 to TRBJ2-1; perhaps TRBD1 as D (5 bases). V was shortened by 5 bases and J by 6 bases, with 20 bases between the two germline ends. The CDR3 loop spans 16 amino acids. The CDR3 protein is CASSPLGVLVTNEQFF. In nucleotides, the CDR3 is TGTGCCAGCAGTCCCCTAGGGGTCTTAGTCACCAATGAGCAGTTCTTC.

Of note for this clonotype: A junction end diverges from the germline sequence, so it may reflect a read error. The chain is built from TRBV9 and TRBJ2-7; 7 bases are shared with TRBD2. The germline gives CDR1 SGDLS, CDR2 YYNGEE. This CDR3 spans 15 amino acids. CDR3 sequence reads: CASSVGGGSSYKQYF. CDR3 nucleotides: TGTGCCAGCAGCGTAGGCGGGGGTAGCTCCTACAAGCAGTACTTC.

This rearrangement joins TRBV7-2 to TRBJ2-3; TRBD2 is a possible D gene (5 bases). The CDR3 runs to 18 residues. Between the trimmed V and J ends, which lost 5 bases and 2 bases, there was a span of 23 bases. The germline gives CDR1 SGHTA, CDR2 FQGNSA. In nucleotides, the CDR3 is TGTGCCAGCAGCCCAAACCAACCGGGATACACAAACACAGATACGCAGTATTTT. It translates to CASSPNQPGYTNTDTQYF. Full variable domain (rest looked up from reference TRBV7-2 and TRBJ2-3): GAGVSQSPSNKVTEKGKDVELRCDPISGHTALYWYRQSLGQGLEFLIYFQGNSAPDKSGLPSDRFSAERTGGSVSTLTIQRTQQEDSAVYLCASSPNQPGYTNTDTQYFGPGTRLTVL.

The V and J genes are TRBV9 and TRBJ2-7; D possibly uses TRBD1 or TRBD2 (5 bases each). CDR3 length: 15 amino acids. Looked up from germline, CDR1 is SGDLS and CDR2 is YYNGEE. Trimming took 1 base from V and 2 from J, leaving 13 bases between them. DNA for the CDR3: TGTGCCAGCAGCGTACTACCGGGACCGACCTACGAGCAGTACTTC. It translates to CASSVLPGPTYEQYF.

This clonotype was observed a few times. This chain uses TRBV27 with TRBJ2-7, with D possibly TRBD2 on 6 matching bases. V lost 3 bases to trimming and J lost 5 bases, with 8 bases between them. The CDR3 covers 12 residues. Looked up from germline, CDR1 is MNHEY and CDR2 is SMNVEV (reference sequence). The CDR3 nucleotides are TGTGCCAGCAGTTTTGGAGGGGACGAGCAGTACTTC. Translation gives CASSFGGDEQYF.

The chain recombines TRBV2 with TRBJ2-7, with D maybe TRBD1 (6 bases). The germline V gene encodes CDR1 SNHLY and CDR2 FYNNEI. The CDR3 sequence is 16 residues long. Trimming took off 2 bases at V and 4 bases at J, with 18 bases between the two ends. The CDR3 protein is CASSELGRGAYYEQYF. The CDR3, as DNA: TGTGCCAGCAGTGAACTGGGCAGGGGAGCTTATTACGAGCAGTACTTC.

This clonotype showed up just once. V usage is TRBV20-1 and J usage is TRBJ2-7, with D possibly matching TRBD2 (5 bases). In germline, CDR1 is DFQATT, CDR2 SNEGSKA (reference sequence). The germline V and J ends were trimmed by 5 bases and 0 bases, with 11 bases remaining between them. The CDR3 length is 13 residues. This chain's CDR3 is CSAPGDLSYEQYF. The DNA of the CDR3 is TGCAGTGCTCCCGGGGATCTCTCCTACGAGCAGTACTTC.

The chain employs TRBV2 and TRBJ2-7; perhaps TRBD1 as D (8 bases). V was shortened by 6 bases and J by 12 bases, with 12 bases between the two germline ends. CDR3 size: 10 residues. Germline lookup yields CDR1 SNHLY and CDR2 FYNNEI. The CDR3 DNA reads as TGTGCCAGCAGACAGGGGGGGTTGTACTTC. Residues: CASRQGGLYF.

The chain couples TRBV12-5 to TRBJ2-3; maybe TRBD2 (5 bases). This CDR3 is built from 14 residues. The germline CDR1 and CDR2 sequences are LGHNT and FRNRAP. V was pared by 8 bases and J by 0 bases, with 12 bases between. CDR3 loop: CASSGTYSTDTQYF. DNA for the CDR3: TGTGCTAGTAGCGGCACCTATAGCACAGATACGCAGTATTTT.

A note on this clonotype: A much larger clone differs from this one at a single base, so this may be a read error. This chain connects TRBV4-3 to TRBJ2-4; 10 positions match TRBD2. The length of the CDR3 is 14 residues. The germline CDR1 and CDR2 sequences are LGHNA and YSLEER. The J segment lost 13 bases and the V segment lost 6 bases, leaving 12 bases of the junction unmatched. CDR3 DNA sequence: TGCGCCAGCAGTTGGACTAGCGGAACCTACGGGCAGTACTTC. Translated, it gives CASSWTSGTYGQYF.

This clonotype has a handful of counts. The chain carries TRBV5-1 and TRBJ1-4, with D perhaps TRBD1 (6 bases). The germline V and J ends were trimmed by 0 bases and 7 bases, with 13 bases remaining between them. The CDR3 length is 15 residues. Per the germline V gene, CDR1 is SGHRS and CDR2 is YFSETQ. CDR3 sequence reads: CASSLEDSFIEKLFF. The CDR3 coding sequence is TGCGCCAGCAGCTTGGAGGACAGCTTTATTGAAAAACTGTTTTTT.

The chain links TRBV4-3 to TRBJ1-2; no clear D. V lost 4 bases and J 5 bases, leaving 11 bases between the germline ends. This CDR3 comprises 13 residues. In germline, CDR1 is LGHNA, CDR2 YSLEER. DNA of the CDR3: TGCGCCAGCAGCCCATCCCCCCTTTATGGCTACACCTTC. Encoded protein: CASSPSPLYGYTF.

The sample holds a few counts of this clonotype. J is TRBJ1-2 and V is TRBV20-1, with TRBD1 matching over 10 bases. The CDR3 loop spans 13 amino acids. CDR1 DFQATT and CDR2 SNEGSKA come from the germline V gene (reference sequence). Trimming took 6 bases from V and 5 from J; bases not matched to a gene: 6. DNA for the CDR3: TGCAGTGCGAGACAGGGGGCGAGGTATGGCTACACCTTC. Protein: CSARQGARYGYTF.

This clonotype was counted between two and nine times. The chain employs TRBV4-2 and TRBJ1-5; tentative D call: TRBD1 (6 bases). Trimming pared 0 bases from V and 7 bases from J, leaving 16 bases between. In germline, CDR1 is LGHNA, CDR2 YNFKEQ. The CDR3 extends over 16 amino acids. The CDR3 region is CASSQDWGGGWQPQHF. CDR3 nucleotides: TGTGCCAGCAGCCAAGATTGGGGAGGGGGTTGGCAGCCCCAGCATTTT.

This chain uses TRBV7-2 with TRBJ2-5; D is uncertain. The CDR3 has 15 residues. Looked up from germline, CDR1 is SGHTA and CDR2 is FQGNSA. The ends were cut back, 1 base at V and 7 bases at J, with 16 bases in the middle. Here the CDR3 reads CASSLVYERKGTQYF. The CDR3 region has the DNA TGTGCCAGCAGCTTAGTATACGAGCGCAAGGGGACCCAGTACTTC.